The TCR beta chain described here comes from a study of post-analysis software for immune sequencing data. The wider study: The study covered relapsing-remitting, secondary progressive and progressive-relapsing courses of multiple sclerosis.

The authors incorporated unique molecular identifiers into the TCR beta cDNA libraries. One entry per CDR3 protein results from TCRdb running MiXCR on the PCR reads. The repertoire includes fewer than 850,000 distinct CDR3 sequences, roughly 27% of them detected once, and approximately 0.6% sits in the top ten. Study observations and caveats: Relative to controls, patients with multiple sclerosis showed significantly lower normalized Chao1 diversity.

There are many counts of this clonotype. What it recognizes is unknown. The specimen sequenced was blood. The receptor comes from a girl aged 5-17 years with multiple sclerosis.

The CDR3 protein is CSADPSGPTDTQYF. The CDR3 DNA follows: TGCAGTGCCGATCCTAGCGGACCCACAGATACGCAGTATTTT. J is TRBJ2-3 and V is TRBV20-1; 7 nucleotides match TRBD2. Germline CDR1 reads DFQATT; CDR2 reads SNEGSKA (reference sequence). J gave up 2 bases and V 6 bases, and 8 bases lay outside the gene matches. The CDR3 loop spans 14 amino acids.